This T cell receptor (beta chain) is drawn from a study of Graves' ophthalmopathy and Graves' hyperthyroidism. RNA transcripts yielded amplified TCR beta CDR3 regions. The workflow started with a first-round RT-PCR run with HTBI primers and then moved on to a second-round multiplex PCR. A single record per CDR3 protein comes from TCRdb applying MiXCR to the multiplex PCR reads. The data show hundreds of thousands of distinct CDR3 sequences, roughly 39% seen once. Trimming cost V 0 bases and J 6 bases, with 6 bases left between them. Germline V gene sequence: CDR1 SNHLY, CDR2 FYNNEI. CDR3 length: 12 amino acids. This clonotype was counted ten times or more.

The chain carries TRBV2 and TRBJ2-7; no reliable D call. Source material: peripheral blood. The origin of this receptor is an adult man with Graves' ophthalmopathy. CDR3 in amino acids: CASSEAGGEQYF. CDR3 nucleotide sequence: TGTGCCAGCAGTGAAGCCGGTGGCGAGCAGTACTTC.